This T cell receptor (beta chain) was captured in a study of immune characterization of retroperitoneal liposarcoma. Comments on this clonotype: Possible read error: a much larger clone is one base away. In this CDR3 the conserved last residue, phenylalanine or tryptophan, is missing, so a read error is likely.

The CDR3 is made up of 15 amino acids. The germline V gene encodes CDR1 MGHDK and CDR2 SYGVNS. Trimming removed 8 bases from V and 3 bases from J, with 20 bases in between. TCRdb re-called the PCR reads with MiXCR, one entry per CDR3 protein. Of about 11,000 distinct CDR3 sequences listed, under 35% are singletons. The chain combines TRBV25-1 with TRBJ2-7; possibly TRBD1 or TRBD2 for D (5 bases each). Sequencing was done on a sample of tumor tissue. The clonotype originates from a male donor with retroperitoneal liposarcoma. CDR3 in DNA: TGTGCCAGCGGCTCGACAACGGGGCCACTCTACGAGCAGTACTCC. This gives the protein CASGSTTGPLYEQYS.